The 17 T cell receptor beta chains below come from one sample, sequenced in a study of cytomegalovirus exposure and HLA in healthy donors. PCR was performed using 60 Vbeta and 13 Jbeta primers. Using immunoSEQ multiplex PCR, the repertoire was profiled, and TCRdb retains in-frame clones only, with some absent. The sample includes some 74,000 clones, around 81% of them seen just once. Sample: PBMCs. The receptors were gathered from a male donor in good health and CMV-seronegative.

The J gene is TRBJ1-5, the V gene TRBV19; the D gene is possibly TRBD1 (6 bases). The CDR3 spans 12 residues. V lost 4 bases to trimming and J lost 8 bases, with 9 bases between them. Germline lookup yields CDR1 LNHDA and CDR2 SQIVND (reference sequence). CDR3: CASSTWTEPQHF. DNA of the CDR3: TGTGCCAGTAGTACCTGGACAGAGCCCCAGCATTTT. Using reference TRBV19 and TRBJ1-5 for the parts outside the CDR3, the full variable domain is DGGITQSPKYLFRKEGQNVTLSCEQNLNHDAMYWYRQDPGQGLRLIYYSQIVNDFQKGDIAEGYSVSREKKESFPLTVTSAQKNPTAFYLCASSTWTEPQHFGDGTRLSIL.

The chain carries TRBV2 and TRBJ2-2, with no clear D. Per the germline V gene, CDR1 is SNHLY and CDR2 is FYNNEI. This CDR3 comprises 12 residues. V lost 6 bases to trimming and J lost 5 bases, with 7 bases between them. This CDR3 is CASRLQTGELFF. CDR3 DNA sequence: TGTGCCAGCAGGTTACAGACCGGGGAGCTGTTTTTT.

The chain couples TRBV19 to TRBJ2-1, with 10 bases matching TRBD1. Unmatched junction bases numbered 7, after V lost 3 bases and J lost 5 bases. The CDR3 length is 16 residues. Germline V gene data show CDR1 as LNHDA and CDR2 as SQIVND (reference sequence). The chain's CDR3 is CASSMVVGQGDNEQFF. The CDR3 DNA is TGTGCCAGTAGTATGGTTGTTGGACAGGGGGACAATGAGCAGTTCTTC.

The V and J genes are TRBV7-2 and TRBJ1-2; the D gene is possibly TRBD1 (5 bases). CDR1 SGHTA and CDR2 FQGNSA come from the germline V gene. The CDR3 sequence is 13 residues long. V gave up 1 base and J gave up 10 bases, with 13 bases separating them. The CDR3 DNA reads TGTGCCAGCAGCTTAGTAGGCGACAGATCCTACACCTTC. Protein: CASSLVGDRSYTF.

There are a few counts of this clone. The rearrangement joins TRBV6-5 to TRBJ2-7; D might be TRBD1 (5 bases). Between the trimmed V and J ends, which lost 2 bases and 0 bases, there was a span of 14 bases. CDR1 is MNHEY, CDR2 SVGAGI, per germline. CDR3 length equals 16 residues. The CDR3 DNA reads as TGTGCCAGCAGTTACACGACAGTCCAGAGCTCCTACGAGCAGTACTTC. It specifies CASSYTTVQSSYEQYF.

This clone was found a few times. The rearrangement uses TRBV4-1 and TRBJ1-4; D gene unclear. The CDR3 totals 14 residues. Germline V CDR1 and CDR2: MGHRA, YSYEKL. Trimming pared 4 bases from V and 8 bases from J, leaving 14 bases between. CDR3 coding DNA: TGCGCCAGCAGCCCGTCGGGAGATCGGGAAAAACTGTTTTTT. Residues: CASSPSGDREKLFF.

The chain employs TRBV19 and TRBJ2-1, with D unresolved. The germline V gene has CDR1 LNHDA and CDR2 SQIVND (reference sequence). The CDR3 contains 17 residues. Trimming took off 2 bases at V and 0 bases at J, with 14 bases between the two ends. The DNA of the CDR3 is TGTGCCAGTAGTATATATGGAGAGGTGGGCTCCTACAATGAGCAGTTCTTC. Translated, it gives CASSIYGEVGSYNEQFF. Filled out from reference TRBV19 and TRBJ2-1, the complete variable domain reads DGGITQSPKYLFRKEGQNVTLSCEQNLNHDAMYWYRQDPGQGLRLIYYSQIVNDFQKGDIAEGYSVSREKKESFPLTVTSAQKNPTAFYLCASSIYGEVGSYNEQFFGPGTRLTVL.

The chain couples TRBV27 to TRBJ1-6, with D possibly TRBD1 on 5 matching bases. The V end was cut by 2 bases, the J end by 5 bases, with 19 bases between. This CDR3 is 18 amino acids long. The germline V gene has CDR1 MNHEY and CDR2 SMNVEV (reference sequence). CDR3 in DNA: TGTGCCAGCAGTTTACGGCAGACTGGGGCGTTAAATAATTCACCCCTCCACTTT. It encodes CASSLRQTGALNNSPLHF.

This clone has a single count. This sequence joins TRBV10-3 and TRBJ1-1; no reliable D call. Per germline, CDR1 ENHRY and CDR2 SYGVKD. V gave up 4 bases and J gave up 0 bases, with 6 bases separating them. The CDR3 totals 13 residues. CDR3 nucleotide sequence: TGTGCCATCAGTGGTGAGGTGAACACTGAAGCTTTCTTT. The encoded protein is CAISGEVNTEAFF.

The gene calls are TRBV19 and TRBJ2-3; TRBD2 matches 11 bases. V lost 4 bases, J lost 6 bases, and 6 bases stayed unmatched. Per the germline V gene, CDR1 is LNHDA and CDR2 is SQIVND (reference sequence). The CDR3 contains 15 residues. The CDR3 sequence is CASSKLAGAGDTQYF. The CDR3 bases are TGTGCCAGTAGTAAACTAGCGGGAGCAGGGGATACGCAGTATTTT.

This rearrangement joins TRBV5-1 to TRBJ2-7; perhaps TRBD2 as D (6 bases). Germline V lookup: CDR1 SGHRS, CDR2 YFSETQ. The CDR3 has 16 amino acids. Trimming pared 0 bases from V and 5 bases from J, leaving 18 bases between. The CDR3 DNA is TGCGCCAGCAGCTTGGTTCGGGGGATGACCCAAAACGAGCAGTACTTC. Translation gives CASSLVRGMTQNEQYF.

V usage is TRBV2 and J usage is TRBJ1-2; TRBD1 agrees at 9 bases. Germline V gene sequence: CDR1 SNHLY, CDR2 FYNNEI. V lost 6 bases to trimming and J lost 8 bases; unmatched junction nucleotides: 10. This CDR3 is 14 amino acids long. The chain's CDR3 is CASRGTGRYPGYTF. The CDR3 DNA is TGTGCCAGCAGAGGGACAGGGAGATACCCGGGCTACACCTTC.

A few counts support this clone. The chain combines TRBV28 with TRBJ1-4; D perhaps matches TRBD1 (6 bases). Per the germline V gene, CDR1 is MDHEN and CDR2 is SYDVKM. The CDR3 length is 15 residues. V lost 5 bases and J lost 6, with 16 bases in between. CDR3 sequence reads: CASSPRWGRDEKLFF. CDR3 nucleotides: TGTGCCAGCAGTCCTCGGTGGGGGCGCGATGAAAAACTGTTTTTT.

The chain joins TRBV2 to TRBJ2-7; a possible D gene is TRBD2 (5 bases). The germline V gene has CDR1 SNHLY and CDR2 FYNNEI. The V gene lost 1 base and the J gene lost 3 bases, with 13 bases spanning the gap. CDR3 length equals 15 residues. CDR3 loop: CASSEGGLAVYEQYF. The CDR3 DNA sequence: TGTGCCAGCAGTGAAGGGGGTCTAGCAGTCTACGAGCAGTACTTC.

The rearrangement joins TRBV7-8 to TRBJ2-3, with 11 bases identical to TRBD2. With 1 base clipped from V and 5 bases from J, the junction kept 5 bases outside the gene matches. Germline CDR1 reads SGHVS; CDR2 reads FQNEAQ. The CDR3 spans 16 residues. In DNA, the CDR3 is TGTGCCAGCAGCTTAGGACTAGCGGGGAGGGGAGATACGCAGTATTTT. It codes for CASSLGLAGRGDTQYF.

The CDR3 region has the DNA TGTGCCAGCAGCTTAGCGGGGTCAGGAAGGAACACTGAAGCTTTCTTT. This gives the protein CASSLAGSGRNTEAFF. The chain links TRBV11-2 to TRBJ1-1, with D unclear. Germline CDR1 is SGHAT and CDR2 is FQNNGV. V gave up 1 base and J gave up 1 base, with 13 bases separating them. The CDR3 length is 16 residues.

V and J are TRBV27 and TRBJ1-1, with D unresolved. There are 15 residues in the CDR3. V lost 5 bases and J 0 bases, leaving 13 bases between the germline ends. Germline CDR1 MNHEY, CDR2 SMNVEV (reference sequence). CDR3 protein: CASSRIDTMNTEAFF. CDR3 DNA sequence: TGTGCCAGCAGTCGGATAGACACGATGAACACTGAAGCTTTCTTT.